This T cell receptor (beta chain) is drawn from a study of T cells in Graves' hyperthyroidism and ophthalmopathy. Newly diagnosed hyperthyroidism, duration under 2 months, in patients aged 18 to 65. For this clonotype: What it recognizes is unknown.

V was cut by 2 bases and J by 7 bases, with 8 bases left in between. Germline V gives CDR1 SQVTM, CDR2 ANQGSEA. The length of the CDR3 is 12 residues. TCR beta CDR3 region amplification was performed from RNA transcripts. HTBI primers were the set used in a first-round RT-PCR of the TCR CDR3. TCRdb redid the calling of the multiplex PCR reads with MiXCR, one entry per CDR3 protein. The table includes roughly 580,000 distinct CDR3 sequences, about 45% detected once. Study-wide findings and caveats: Classification by a 13 V-J model distinguished ophthalmopathy from stable hyperthyroidism. Most thyroid-expanded clonotypes above 0.001 were also found in blood.

This clonotype was obtained from a woman aged 18-35 years with Graves' hyperthyroidism. Sequenced input: peripheral blood or thyroid tissue (not recorded which). This chain links TRBV29-1 with TRBJ1-4; D not certain. For the CDR3, the DNA is TGCAGCGTTGAATTGGGTGTTGAAAAACTGTTTTTT. It is translated as CSVELGVEKLFF.